This TCR beta chain comes out of a study of blood T cell repertoires in COVID-19. Germline V gene sequence: CDR1 KGHSH, CDR2 LQKENI. V was trimmed by 4 bases and J by 6 bases, leaving 13 bases between them. The CDR3 has 13 amino acids. Generated by immunoSEQ multiplex PCR, the TCRdb table keeps only in-frame clones and is missing some. Here the sample spans fewer than 400,000 clones, 75% to 90% being singletons. The chain combines TRBV18 with TRBJ2-7; no reliable D call. The receptor was derived from a young woman with COVID-19, enrolled during active disease. The sample comprised peripheral blood. CDR3 sequence reads: CASSQPPPGEQYF. CDR3 DNA sequence: TGTGCCAGCTCACAACCCCCCCCGGGCGAGCAGTACTTC.